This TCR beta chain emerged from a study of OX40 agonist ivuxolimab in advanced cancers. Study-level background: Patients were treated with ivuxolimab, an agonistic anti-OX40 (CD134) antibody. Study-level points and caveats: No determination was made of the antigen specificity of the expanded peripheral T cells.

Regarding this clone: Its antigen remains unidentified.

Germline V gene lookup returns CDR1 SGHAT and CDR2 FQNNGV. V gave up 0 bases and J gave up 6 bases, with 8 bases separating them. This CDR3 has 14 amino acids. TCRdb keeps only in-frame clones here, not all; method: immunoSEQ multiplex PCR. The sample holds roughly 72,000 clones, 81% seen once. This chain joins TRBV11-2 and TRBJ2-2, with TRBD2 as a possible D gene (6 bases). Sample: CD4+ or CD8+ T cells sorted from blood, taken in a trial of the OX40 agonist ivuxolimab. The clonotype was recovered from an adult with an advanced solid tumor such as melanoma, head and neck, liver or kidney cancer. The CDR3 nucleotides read TGTGCCAGCAGCTTAGAGGAGGGTGCCGGGGAGCTGTTTTTT. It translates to CASSLEEGAGELFF.